This TCR beta chain was sequenced during a study of blood T cell repertoires in COVID-19. Germline assignment: CDR1 SGHRS and CDR2 YFSETQ. V was clipped by 4 bases and J by 5 bases, with 10 bases between them. The CDR3 is 13 amino acids. The data were produced by immunoSEQ multiplex PCR, yet TCRdb's version contains in-frame clones alone and is incomplete. Of roughly 200,000 clones listed, roughly four fifths are singletons. Participants' own reports of clinical history determined their cohort assignment. Specimen: PBMCs or T cells enriched from blood (not recorded which). The receptor's source is a woman aged 50 to 65 who had been exposed to COVID-19. This rearrangement joins TRBV5-1 to TRBJ1-3; D gene ambiguous. The DNA of the CDR3 is TGCGCCAGCAGCACGGACTTGCGAAACACCATATATTTT. It codes for CASSTDLRNTIYF. Supplemented by reference TRBV5-1 and TRBJ1-3, the full variable domain reads KAGVTQTPRYLIKTRGQQVTLSCSPISGHRSVSWYQQTPGQGLQFLFEYFSETQRNKGNFPGRFSGRQFSNSRSEMNVSTLELGDSALYLCASSTDLRNTIYFGEGSWLTVV.